Presented here are 30 T cell receptor beta chains from one specimen sequenced in a study of T-cell memory formation after mild COVID-19. TCRdb ran MiXCR on the 5' RACE reads and lists one entry per CDR3 protein. The sample includes roughly 110,000 distinct CDR3 sequences, approximately 15% of them seen just once. The sequencing sample was made of PBMCs or a T cell subset sorted from them (not recorded which). These receptors originate from a man younger than 30 who had mild COVID-19 (a few samples of this study predate the infection). Cell type and time point are not known.

The sample holds a few counts of this clonotype. J is TRBJ2-5 and V is TRBV29-1, with 8 bases matching TRBD1. After removal of 7 bases from V and 0 bases from J, the junction contained 4 bases not matched to a gene. The CDR3 loop spans 13 amino acids. From germline, CDR1 is SQVTM and CDR2 ANQGSEA. The CDR3 protein is CSAPGQDQETQYF. In nucleotides, the CDR3 is TGCAGCGCCCCGGGACAGGACCAAGAGACCCAGTACTTC.

This clonotype came up a few times. This chain uses TRBV29-1 with TRBJ2-3; weak D call: TRBD1 (6 bases). The germline gives CDR1 SQVTM, CDR2 ANQGSEA. V was cut by 2 bases and J by 4 bases, with 13 bases left in between. The CDR3 is 14 residues long. CDR3 coding DNA: TGCAGCGTTGAATGGGCAGGGGCAGCAGATACGCAGTATTTT. Amino acids: CSVEWAGAADTQYF.

This clonotype appeared a few times. The gene calls are TRBV29-1 and TRBJ1-1; D not resolved. The V gene lost 7 bases and the J gene lost 6 bases, with 15 bases spanning the gap. CDR3 length: 12 amino acids. CDR1 SQVTM and CDR2 ANQGSEA come from the germline V gene. The CDR3 DNA reads as TGCAGCGCCATATCGACTGGGTCTGAAGCTTTCTTT. This encodes CSAISTGSEAFF.

The chain joins TRBV11-2 to TRBJ2-1; 8 bases are a match to TRBD2. Trimming removed 1 base from V and 4 bases from J; junction bases left unmatched: 6. The CDR3 contains 16 residues. Germline CDR1 is SGHAT and CDR2 is FQNNGV. The CDR3 loop is CASSLGAGGRYNEQFF. CDR3 in DNA: TGTGCCAGCAGCTTAGGGGCGGGGGGTAGGTACAATGAGCAGTTCTTC.

J is TRBJ2-4 and V is TRBV9; no clear D. With 3 bases removed from V and 3 bases from J, the gap between germline ends came to 13 bases. The germline CDR1 and CDR2 sequences are SGDLS and YYNGEE. The CDR3 is 15 residues long. DNA for the CDR3: TGTGCCAGCAGCGCCGACCCGGTTGGCAAAAACATTCAGTACTTC. This encodes CASSADPVGKNIQYF. Variable domain in full (rest from reference TRBV9 and TRBJ2-4): DSGVTQTPKHLITATGQRVTLRCSPRSGDLSVYWYQQSLDQGLQFLIQYYNGEERAKGNILERFSAQQFPDLHSELNLSSLELGDSALYFCASSADPVGKNIQYFGAGTRLSVL.

CDR3 residues: CASSYSGGYNEQFF. CDR3 nucleotide sequence: TGTGCCAGCAGCTATAGCGGGGGGTACAATGAGCAGTTCTTC. The J gene is TRBJ2-1, the V gene TRBV9; TRBD2 agrees at 10 bases. After removal of 4 bases from V and 4 bases from J, the junction contained 2 bases not matched to a gene. This CDR3 has 14 residues. Germline lookup yields CDR1 SGDLS and CDR2 YYNGEE.

The chain is built from TRBV12-3 or TRBV12-4 and TRBJ2-5; 11 nucleotides line up with TRBD2. Trimming cost V 5 bases and J 1 base; bases outside gene matches: 0. There are 14 residues in the CDR3. CDR3: CASSGTSGQETQYF. The CDR3 DNA reads TGTGCCAGCAGTGGGACTAGCGGCCAAGAGACCCAGTACTTC.

This clonotype was observed many times. The V and J genes are TRBV4-2 and TRBJ1-3; 8 nucleotides agree with TRBD1. J was trimmed by 2 bases and V by 6 bases; bases with no gene match: 3. This CDR3 region has 14 residues. The germline CDR1 and CDR2 sequences are LGHNA and YNFKEQ. CDR3 sequence reads: CASRSTGAGNTIYF. CDR3 in DNA: TGTGCCAGCAGATCGACAGGGGCTGGAAACACCATATATTTT.

This sequence joins TRBV6-5 and TRBJ1-1; D is uncertain. CDR1 and CDR2 from the germline V gene are MNHEY and SVGAGI. This CDR3 has 15 amino acids. V was trimmed by 0 bases and J by 0 bases, leaving 8 bases between them. The CDR3 here is CASSYSKRLNTEAFF. Here the CDR3 DNA reads TGTGCCAGCAGTTACTCTAAGAGGCTGAACACTGAAGCTTTCTTT.

The chain recombines TRBV4-1 with TRBJ2-3; TRBD1 is a possible D gene (6 bases). This CDR3 contains 19 residues. Germline assignment: CDR1 MGHRA and CDR2 YSYEKL. V gave up 4 bases and J gave up 3 bases, with 26 bases separating them. The chain's CDR3 is CASSLDGQLERPATDTQYF. In nucleotides, the CDR3 is TGCGCCAGCAGCCTCGACGGACAGTTGGAAAGGCCGGCTACAGATACGCAGTATTTT.

This clonotype appeared a few times. The chain uses TRBV19 and TRBJ1-1; perhaps TRBD1 as D (5 bases). Germline lookup yields CDR1 LNHDA and CDR2 SQIVND (reference sequence). CDR3 size: 14 residues. Trimming shortened V by 6 bases and J by 2 bases, and 13 bases separated the two germline ends. The CDR3 spells CASSQYQGNTEAFF. CDR3 nucleotides: TGTGCCAGTAGCCAATATCAGGGAAACACTGAAGCTTTCTTT.

This clonotype appeared a few times. The chain has TRBV7-9 and TRBJ2-1, with 9 nucleotides matching TRBD1. This CDR3 is built from 16 residues. Trimming removed 5 bases from V and 3 bases from J; junction bases left unmatched: 8. The germline CDR1 and CDR2 sequences are SEHNR and FQNEAQ (reference sequence). The CDR3 bases are TGTGCCAGCAGCCCGACAGGGGGAGGTAGCTACAATGAGCAGTTCTTC. Amino acids: CASSPTGGGSYNEQFF.

The rearrangement joins TRBV4-1 to TRBJ1-6, with 8 positions matching TRBD1. Germline-derived CDR1 and CDR2 are MGHRA and YSYEKL. The trim removed 4 bases at V and 7 bases at J, leaving 12 bases unmatched. The CDR3 runs to 17 residues. As DNA, the CDR3 is TGCGCCAGCAGCCTAAGGGTGGACAGGGAAGGCAATTCACCCCTCCACTTT. Protein sequence: CASSLRVDREGNSPLHF.

This clonotype was observed a handful of times. The CDR3, as DNA: TGTGCCAGCAGCTACTCCGGGACAGGGGTTACTGAAGCTTTCTTT. Translating it yields CASSYSGTGVTEAFF. The J gene is TRBJ1-1, the V gene TRBV7-9; 10 bases align to TRBD1. The junction had 7 bases not matched to a gene; V was cut back by 4 bases and J by 5 bases. From germline, CDR1 is SEHNR and CDR2 FQNEAQ (reference sequence). The CDR3 consists of 15 residues. The whole variable domain, filled in from reference TRBV7-9 and TRBJ1-1, reads DTGVSQNPRHKITKRGQNVTFRCDPISEHNRLYWYRQTLGQGPEFLTYFQNEAQLEKSRLLSDRFSAERPKGSFSTLEIQRTEQGDSAMYLCASSYSGTGVTEAFFGQGTRLTVV.

This clonotype was detected only a few times. The V and J genes are TRBV6-2 or TRBV6-3 and TRBJ2-5; TRBD2 aligns across 8 bases. The CDR3 runs 19 residues. The germline V gene has CDR1 MNHEY and CDR2 SVGEGT. The ends lost 0 bases at V and 4 bases at J; junction bases unmatched: 16. The CDR3 reads CASSYSMGREAGASETQYF. Written as DNA, the CDR3 is TGTGCCAGCAGTTACTCGATGGGCCGAGAAGCGGGGGCCTCAGAGACCCAGTACTTC.

This clonotype was detected only a few times. The J gene is TRBJ2-5, the V gene TRBV6-5; no definite D call. The germline V gene encodes CDR1 MNHEY and CDR2 SVGAGI. Deletions cut 0 bases from V and 0 bases from J, with 11 bases between. CDR3 size: 16 residues. The CDR3 is CASSYSMLFDQETQYF. CDR3 DNA: TGTGCCAGCAGTTACTCGATGTTATTCGACCAAGAGACCCAGTACTTC.

Ten or more counts support this clonotype. The chain recombines TRBV4-1 with TRBJ1-1; D unresolved. CDR1 MGHRA and CDR2 YSYEKL come from the germline V gene. V lost 0 bases, J lost 0 bases, and 11 bases lay in between. CDR3 size: 16 residues. The CDR3 DNA reads as TGCGCCAGCAGCCAAGACGCAGGCAACATGAACACTGAAGCTTTCTTT. It yields the protein CASSQDAGNMNTEAFF.

The chain combines TRBV11-2 with TRBJ2-1; D tentatively reads TRBD1 or TRBD2 (5 bases each). Germline V lookup: CDR1 SGHAT, CDR2 FQNNGV. V lost 4 bases and J lost 10, with 8 bases in between. The CDR3 is 11 residues long. The CDR3 bases are TGTGCCAGCAGCTGGGGCGGGGAGCAGTTCTTC. Translating it yields CASSWGGEQFF.

In regard to this clonotype: An end of the junction differs from the germline gene, which may be a read error. The gene calls are TRBV4-1 and TRBJ2-3; D perhaps matches TRBD1 (6 bases). In germline, CDR1 is MGHRA, CDR2 YSYEKL. The CDR3 spans 16 residues. DNA of the CDR3: TGCGTCAGCAGCCAAGATAACATGGGGGCGACAGATACGCAGTATTTT. As protein: CVSSQDNMGATDTQYF.

The rearrangement uses TRBV7-3 and TRBJ2-1; 7 bases align to TRBD1. CDR1 and CDR2 from the germline V gene are SGHTA and FQGTGA. The CDR3 contains 15 residues. V shed 3 bases and J 7 bases; nucleotides not matched to a gene: 9. This chain's CDR3 is CASSFLRQGRNEQFF. Here the CDR3 DNA reads TGTGCCAGCAGCTTCTTAAGACAGGGTAGAAATGAGCAGTTCTTC.

The chain joins TRBV15 to TRBJ1-5; 7 bases are a match to TRBD1. The CDR3 totals 16 residues. The junction had 3 bases not matched to a gene; V was cut back by 1 base and J by 0 bases. Germline-derived CDR1 and CDR2 are LNHNV and YYDKDF (reference sequence). The chain's CDR3 is CATSRGGQYSNQPQHF. The CDR3 nucleotides read TGTGCCACCAGCAGAGGGGGACAGTATAGCAATCAGCCCCAGCATTTT. Together with reference TRBV15 and TRBJ1-5, the CDR3 gives the full variable domain: DAMVIQNPRYQVTQFGKPVTLSCSQTLNHNVMYWYQQKSSQAPKLLFHYYDKDFNNEADTPDNFQSRRPNTSFCFLDIRSPGLGDTAMYLCATSRGGQYSNQPQHFGDGTRLSIL.

The table lists this clonotype with many counts. V gene TRBV5-1 combines with J gene TRBJ1-1; possibly TRBD1 for D (5 bases). CDR1 and CDR2 (germline): SGHRS, YFSETQ. The germline V and J ends were trimmed by 3 bases and 1 base, with 16 bases remaining between them. The CDR3 has 16 residues. Here the CDR3 reads CASSSPRTLSNTEAFF. Written as DNA, the CDR3 is TGCGCCAGCAGCTCCCCCCGGACACTTTCGAACACTGAAGCTTTCTTT.

This chain uses TRBV7-9 with TRBJ2-2; D possibly corresponds to TRBD1 (6 bases). The V end lost 1 base, the J end lost 1 base, and 10 bases lay between the germline ends. CDR1 SEHNR and CDR2 FQNEAQ come from the germline V gene (reference sequence). The CDR3 extends over 16 amino acids. The CDR3, as DNA: TGTGCCAGCAGCTTAGATGCGACAGGGAACACCGGGGAGCTGTTTTTT. Protein: CASSLDATGNTGELFF.

This clonotype was seen only a few times. The chain recombines TRBV19 with TRBJ2-4; D unresolved. Trimming took 2 bases from V and 9 from J, leaving 5 bases between them. CDR3 length equals 11 residues. Germline V lookup: CDR1 LNHDA, CDR2 SQIVND (reference sequence). CDR3 DNA: TGTGCCAGTAGTATATCTTCCATTCAGTACTTC. It specifies CASSISSIQYF.

This clonotype was seen more than once but under ten times. This rearrangement joins TRBV4-2 to TRBJ1-1; no reliable D call. Trimming took 2 bases from V and 0 from J, leaving 16 bases between them. Looked up from germline, CDR1 is LGHNA and CDR2 is YNFKEQ. CDR3 size: 17 residues. The CDR3 here is CASSQIPDITMNTEAFF. The CDR3 nucleotides are TGTGCCAGCAGCCAAATCCCCGACATAACTATGAACACTGAAGCTTTCTTT.

This clonotype was found a few times. V gene TRBV5-1 combines with J gene TRBJ2-5; a weak D match, TRBD2 (5 bases). Trimming shortened V by 0 bases and J by 5 bases, and 14 bases separated the two germline ends. The CDR3 has 15 amino acids. Germline V lookup: CDR1 SGHRS, CDR2 YFSETQ. CDR3 amino acids: CASSLGTRAGETQYF. CDR3 sequence (DNA): TGCGCCAGCAGCTTGGGTACTAGGGCCGGGGAGACCCAGTACTTC.

The chain couples TRBV6-5 to TRBJ1-2; a possible D gene is TRBD1 (5 bases). Trimming stripped 0 bases from V and 2 bases from J, with 16 bases between. Germline CDR1 reads MNHEY; CDR2 reads SVGAGI. The CDR3 is made up of 17 amino acids. DNA of the CDR3: TGTGCCAGCAGTTACTCTGGATCGGGACGCGGCAACTATGGCTACACCTTC. Residues: CASSYSGSGRGNYGYTF.

The chain recombines TRBV9 with TRBJ2-1; TRBD2 matches at 9 bases. CDR1 is SGDLS, CDR2 YYNGEE, per germline. This CDR3 contains 16 residues. After removal of 3 bases from V and 8 bases from J, the junction contained 12 bases not matched to a gene. The CDR3 DNA sequence: TGTGCCAGCAGCGGTCGGGCGGGGGGGCCTGGCTATGAGCAGTTCTTC. As protein: CASSGRAGGPGYEQFF.

This clonotype occurred a few times. The chain recombines TRBV7-9 with TRBJ2-6; no definite D call. Trimming cost V 6 bases and J 2 bases, with 8 bases left between them. Germline V CDR1 and CDR2: SEHNR, FQNEAQ (reference sequence). The CDR3 totals 14 residues. CDR3 bases: TGTGCCAGCAGGTTTAACGCTGGGGCCAACGTCCTGACTTTC. It is translated as CASRFNAGANVLTF.

Only one count was recorded for this clonotype. A read error may produce the germline difference seen at one junction end. The chain links TRBV24-1 to TRBJ2-3; 10 bases map to TRBD2. The CDR3 loop spans 16 amino acids. Germline V gene lookup returns CDR1 KGHDR and CDR2 SFDVKD. The CDR3 protein is CDTSDAGTSDPDTQYF. The DNA of the CDR3 is TGTGACACCAGTGATGCGGGGACTAGCGATCCAGATACGCAGTATTTT.